What follows are 19 T cell receptor beta chains derived from one specimen sequenced in a study of T cells after posttransplantation cyclophosphamide. Cells defined as naive were viable CD3+CD4+ or CD3+CD8+ and CCR7+CD45RA+CD45RO-CD95-CD27+CD28+. The method was immunoSEQ multiplex PCR; TCRdb's version includes in-frame clones alone and lacks a portion of them. The sample shows more than 30,000 clones, just over 90% of them seen only once. The source material was naive CD4+ T cells sorted from PBMCs. These receptors were taken from a woman between 55 and 75 years old in good health, CMV-negative, and a related stem cell transplant donor.

This chain connects TRBV28 to TRBJ1-2; perhaps TRBD1 as D (6 bases). Germline CDR1 MDHEN, CDR2 SYDVKM. V was shortened by 6 bases and J by 3 bases, with 17 bases between the two germline ends. The CDR3 sequence is 15 residues long. The CDR3: CASSPSLGADYGYTF. The CDR3 nucleotides read TGTGCCAGCAGCCCCTCGTTGGGGGCGGACTATGGCTACACCTTC.

CDR3 sequence: CASSPGLAGVTYEQYF. CDR3 sequence (DNA): TGCGCCAGCAGCCCAGGACTAGCGGGAGTTACCTACGAGCAGTACTTC. V gene TRBV4-3 combines with J gene TRBJ2-7, with 13 positions matching TRBD2. V lost 4 bases to trimming and J lost 2 bases; unmatched junction nucleotides: 5. This CDR3 contains 16 residues. From germline, CDR1 is LGHNA and CDR2 YSLEER.

The chain employs TRBV7-6 and TRBJ1-1, with TRBD1 as a possible D gene (5 bases). Germline loops: CDR1 SGHVS, CDR2 FNYEAQ. The ends were cut back, 5 bases at V and 3 bases at J, with 10 bases in the middle. The CDR3 contains 13 residues. CDR3 nucleotides: TGTGCCAGCAGCCCATCGGGGGACACTGAAGCTTTCTTT. Amino acid sequence: CASSPSGDTEAFF.

The V and J genes are TRBV20-1 and TRBJ1-2; D uncertain. V lost 6 bases and J 9 bases, leaving 11 bases between the germline ends. The CDR3 sequence is 10 residues long. CDR1 is DFQATT and CDR2 is SNEGSKA in the germline V gene (reference sequence). CDR3 in amino acids: CSAEENSYTF. Written as DNA, the CDR3 is TGCAGTGCCGAGGAAAATAGCTACACCTTC.

The chain couples TRBV18 to TRBJ2-5; 10 bases map to TRBD1. Trimming took 6 bases from V and 3 from J; bases not matched to a gene: 7. The CDR3 is 15 amino acids. Germline CDR1 KGHSH, CDR2 LQKENI. The CDR3 DNA sequence: TGTGCCAGCTCGCGGCTGGGACAGGGGAAAGAGACCCAGTACTTC. Translation: CASSRLGQGKETQYF. Based on the CDR3 plus reference TRBV18 and TRBJ2-5, the full variable domain is NAGVMQNPRHLVRRRGQEARLRCSPMKGHSHVYWYRQLPEEGLKFMVYLQKENIIDESGMPKERFSAEFPKEGPSILRIQQVVRGDSAAYFCASSRLGQGKETQYFGPGTRLLVL.

The chain links TRBV19 to TRBJ1-2; TRBD1 matches 9 bases. The V segment lost 4 bases and the J segment 4 bases; nucleotides outside the gene matches: 7. The germline V gene has CDR1 LNHDA and CDR2 SQIVND (reference sequence). CDR3 length: 15 residues. The CDR3 protein is CASSTGTGFSYGYTF. The DNA for the CDR3 is TGTGCCAGTAGTACCGGGACAGGGTTTAGCTATGGCTACACCTTC.

The chain employs TRBV6-1 and TRBJ2-7; 10 nucleotides match TRBD2. Per the germline V gene, CDR1 is MNHNS and CDR2 is SASEGT. The CDR3 extends over 14 amino acids. The junction had 7 bases not matched to a gene; V was cut back by 7 bases and J by 4 bases. The CDR3 region has the DNA TGTGCCAGCAACAACCTAGCGGGAGAATACGAGCAGTACTTC. Translated: CASNNLAGEYEQYF.

V and J are TRBV28 and TRBJ1-1; possible D gene TRBD1, 5 bases. The germline V gene encodes CDR1 MDHEN and CDR2 SYDVKM. The CDR3 has 11 amino acids. Trimming pared 3 bases from V and 10 bases from J, leaving 9 bases between. The CDR3 region has the DNA TGTGCCAGCAGTTTGGGGGGAGGAGCTTTCTTT. Translating gives CASSLGGGAFF. The whole variable domain, filled in from reference TRBV28 and TRBJ1-1, reads DVKVTQSSRYLVKRTGEKVFLECVQDMDHENMFWYRQDPGLGLRLIYFSYDVKMKEKGDIPEGYSVSREKKERFSLILESASTNQTSMYLCASSLGGGAFFGQGTRLTVV.

The rearrangement links TRBV19 to TRBJ2-5, with 8 bases matching TRBD2. CDR1 and CDR2 (germline): LNHDA, SQIVND (reference sequence). CDR3 length equals 14 residues. The V and J ends lost 6 bases and 4 bases, in that order; junction bases with no gene match: 7. The CDR3 nucleotides read TGTGCCAGTAGGACCGGGGGGGCTGCAGAGACCCAGTACTTC. Translating it yields CASRTGGAAETQYF.

The genes are TRBV7-2 and TRBJ2-2, with TRBD2 matching over 8 bases. J lost 7 bases, V lost 6 bases, and 7 bases had no gene match. Germline-derived CDR1 and CDR2 are SGHTA and FQGNSA. This CDR3 is built from 14 residues. CDR3 in amino acids: CASSYTSGSGELFF. In nucleotides, the CDR3 is TGTGCCAGCAGTTATACTAGCGGTAGCGGGGAGCTGTTTTTT.

The chain employs TRBV27 and TRBJ2-3; 10 bases are shared with TRBD2. In germline, CDR1 is MNHEY, CDR2 SMNVEV (reference sequence). After removal of 6 bases from V and 5 bases from J, the junction contained 14 bases not matched to a gene. This CDR3 comprises 17 residues. DNA of the CDR3: TGTGCCAGCAGGTCGAGCGGGAGGGCCAGATTGGTAGATACGCAGTATTTT. It specifies CASRSSGRARLVDTQYF.

The chain recombines TRBV5-1 with TRBJ1-4; D not resolved. CDR1 is SGHRS and CDR2 is YFSETQ in the germline V gene. The V end lost 2 bases, the J end lost 7 bases, and 12 bases lay between the germline ends. The CDR3 sequence is 14 residues long. DNA for the CDR3: TGCGCCAGCAGCTTTGACACCTCTACTGAAAAACTGTTTTTT. Encoded protein: CASSFDTSTEKLFF.

This clone was found once. The chain has TRBV5-1 and TRBJ2-1; no clear D gene. The CDR3 spans 16 residues. V shed 0 bases and J shed 0 bases, with 10 bases lying between them. The germline gives CDR1 SGHRS, CDR2 YFSETQ. CDR3 in amino acids: CASSLVNPSSYNEQFF. The CDR3 DNA sequence: TGCGCCAGCAGCTTGGTCAACCCCAGCTCCTACAATGAGCAGTTCTTC. The variable domain in full, with the rest retrieved from reference TRBV5-1 and TRBJ2-1, is KAGVTQTPRYLIKTRGQQVTLSCSPISGHRSVSWYQQTPGQGLQFLFEYFSETQRNKGNFPGRFSGRQFSNSRSEMNVSTLELGDSALYLCASSLVNPSSYNEQFFGPGTRLTVL.

V and J are TRBV28 and TRBJ2-7, with a possible D match to TRBD2 (6 bases). Germline V gives CDR1 MDHEN, CDR2 SYDVKM. The CDR3 has 21 amino acids. V lost 5 bases and J lost 0, with 32 bases in between. The DNA of the CDR3 is TGTGCCAGCAGTCTAGCTTTAAAGGTCTTCTTTGGAGGGGCCGCCTCCTACGAGCAGTACTTC. It encodes CASSLALKVFFGGAASYEQYF.

This clone was observed a few times. This chain links TRBV28 with TRBJ1-1; perhaps TRBD1 as D (5 bases). The germline V gene has CDR1 MDHEN and CDR2 SYDVKM. The CDR3 covers 15 residues. The ends were cut back, 6 bases at V and 3 bases at J, with 17 bases in the middle. The CDR3 here is CASSLPNQGYTEAFF. CDR3 nucleotides: TGTGCCAGCAGCCTTCCAAATCAGGGCTACACTGAAGCTTTCTTT.

The chain couples TRBV7-9 to TRBJ2-3; 7 bases agree with TRBD1. There are 15 residues in the CDR3. The junction had 5 bases not matched to a gene; V was cut back by 1 base and J by 4 bases. CDR1 and CDR2 (germline): SEHNR, FQNEAQ (reference sequence). The CDR3 region is CASSLVDRAADTQYF. The CDR3 coding sequence is TGTGCCAGCAGCTTAGTTGACAGGGCAGCAGATACGCAGTATTTT.

The V gene is TRBV28, the J gene TRBJ1-2, with D perhaps matching TRBD1 (5 bases). This CDR3 comprises 14 residues. Germline V gene data show CDR1 as MDHEN and CDR2 as SYDVKM. V shed 7 bases and J shed 6 bases, with 18 bases lying between them. CDR3 in amino acids: CASKAGPLRDGYTF. As DNA, the CDR3 is TGTGCCAGCAAGGCGGGGCCGTTGAGGGATGGCTACACCTTC.

J is TRBJ1-4 and V is TRBV18; unclear D gene. With 1 base removed from V and 5 bases from J, the gap between germline ends came to 14 bases. Germline assignment: CDR1 KGHSH and CDR2 LQKENI. The CDR3 is 16 residues long. As DNA, the CDR3 is TGTGCCAGCTCACCACGGCCTTTGGGCCTGAATGAAAAACTGTTTTTT. Its translation: CASSPRPLGLNEKLFF. The full variable domain, its missing parts supplied by reference TRBV18 and TRBJ1-4, is NAGVMQNPRHLVRRRGQEARLRCSPMKGHSHVYWYRQLPEEGLKFMVYLQKENIIDESGMPKERFSAEFPKEGPSILRIQQVVRGDSAAYFCASSPRPLGLNEKLFFGSGTQLSVL.

This sequence joins TRBV2 and TRBJ1-2, with D maybe TRBD1 (5 bases). Trimming took off 8 bases at V and 1 base at J, with 20 bases between the two ends. The CDR3 loop spans 16 amino acids. CDR1 and CDR2 from the germline V gene are SNHLY and FYNNEI. In DNA, the CDR3 is TGTGCCAGCCTGCGTCCCGGGGGTAGGGGTAACTATGGCTACACCTTC. The encoded protein is CASLRPGGRGNYGYTF.